The 21 T cell receptor beta chains below all came from one sample that was sequenced in a study of shared T cell receptors in the human thymus. Data came from immunoSEQ multiplex PCR; TCRdb stores just in-frame clones and leaves some out. This sample carries more than 550,000 clones, 87% of them seen once, and the ten largest clones take about 0.0094%. A further study also used this sample, focusing on human thymus T cells.

Sequenced material: thymocytes. The receptors derive from a boy in the first two years of life with a congenital heart defect.

The count of this clone is one. The chain combines TRBV4-3 with TRBJ1-2, with no clear D. V was clipped by 1 base and J by 6 bases, with 18 bases between them. This CDR3 is built from 16 residues. Germline CDR1 reads LGHNA; CDR2 reads YSLEER. As DNA, the CDR3 is TGCGCCAGCAGCCAAGTTGTACAGCATACTCTCGATGGCTACACCTTC. Protein product: CASSQVVQHTLDGYTF.

Here the CDR3 DNA reads TGTGCCAGCAGGGAAACCGGGACATCCGAGGATGGCTACACCTTC. As protein: CASRETGTSEDGYTF. The chain combines TRBV6-5 with TRBJ1-2, with D possibly TRBD1 on 6 matching bases. The CDR3 has 15 amino acids. CDR1 and CDR2 from the germline V gene are MNHEY and SVGAGI. Trimming removed 6 bases from V and 6 bases from J, with 20 bases in between.

The rearrangement uses TRBV18 and TRBJ1-2; the match to TRBD1 covers 7 bases. V dropped 0 bases and J dropped 4; count of bases not matched to a gene: 5. This CDR3 has 15 residues. The V gene's germline CDR1 is KGHSH and CDR2 LQKENI. This CDR3 reads CASSPPPGQPYGYTF. The CDR3, as DNA: TGTGCCAGCTCACCACCGCCGGGACAGCCCTATGGCTACACCTTC. The variable domain in full, completed from reference TRBV18 and TRBJ1-2, reads NAGVMQNPRHLVRRRGQEARLRCSPMKGHSHVYWYRQLPEEGLKFMVYLQKENIIDESGMPKERFSAEFPKEGPSILRIQQVVRGDSAAYFCASSPPPGQPYGYTFGSGTRLTVV.

V and J are TRBV19 and TRBJ2-5; possible D gene TRBD1, 6 bases. The CDR3 consists of 14 residues. Germline loops: CDR1 LNHDA, CDR2 SQIVND (reference sequence). Trimming cost V 3 bases and J 10 bases, with 18 bases left between them. DNA for the CDR3: TGTGCCAGTAGTATCGCCGGGACAAACAGACTCCAGTACTTC. Encoded protein: CASSIAGTNRLQYF. The whole variable domain, remainder taken from reference TRBV19 and TRBJ2-5, is DGGITQSPKYLFRKEGQNVTLSCEQNLNHDAMYWYRQDPGQGLRLIYYSQIVNDFQKGDIAEGYSVSREKKESFPLTVTSAQKNPTAFYLCASSIAGTNRLQYFGPGTRLLVL.

The rearrangement joins TRBV28 to TRBJ1-5; 9 nucleotides match TRBD1. The CDR3 length is 17 residues. V lost 0 bases and J lost 4; bases outside the gene matches: 7. Germline-derived CDR1 and CDR2 are MDHEN and SYDVKM. CDR3 DNA: TGTGCCAGCAGTTTATGCAGGGAGACAGGGGGTAATCAGCCCCAGCATTTT. This codes for CASSLCRETGGNQPQHF. Full variable domain (remainder filled in from reference TRBV28 and TRBJ1-5): DVKVTQSSRYLVKRTGEKVFLECVQDMDHENMFWYRQDPGLGLRLIYFSYDVKMKEKGDIPEGYSVSREKKERFSLILESASTNQTSMYLCASSLCRETGGNQPQHFGDGTRLSIL.

The V gene is TRBV7-9, the J gene TRBJ2-1; the D gene is possibly TRBD1 (6 bases). CDR3 length: 12 amino acids. Germline CDR1 is SEHNR and CDR2 is FQNEAQ (reference sequence). The V gene lost 9 bases and the J gene lost 5 bases, with 11 bases spanning the gap. For the CDR3, the DNA is TGTGCCAGACAGGGTCCCAACAATGAGCAGTTCTTC. Amino acids: CARQGPNNEQFF.

CDR3 DNA: TGCGCCAGCAGCCAAATGACAGGGGGCAAGACTGAAGCTTTCTTT. Amino acid sequence: CASSQMTGGKTEAFF. V and J are TRBV4-3 and TRBJ1-1; 10 nucleotides agree with TRBD1. Germline loops: CDR1 LGHNA, CDR2 YSLEER. The CDR3 extends over 15 amino acids. With 2 bases clipped from V and 5 bases from J, the junction kept 5 bases outside the gene matches.

The rearrangement links TRBV9 to TRBJ1-6; 9 positions agree with TRBD1. The CDR3 totals 24 residues. Germline V gene lookup returns CDR1 SGDLS and CDR2 YYNGEE. Losses at the gene ends were 0 bases for V and 5 bases for J; bases not matched to a gene: 27. The CDR3 loop is CASSVEEWDRDAILTHMDNSPLHF. In DNA, the CDR3 is TGTGCCAGCAGCGTAGAAGAGTGGGACAGGGATGCTATATTGACACATATGGATAATTCACCCCTCCACTTT.

This clone was seen only once. This chain links TRBV27 with TRBJ2-7; 8 nucleotides agree with TRBD1. J lost 0 bases, V lost 6 bases, and 13 bases had no gene match. Germline V lookup: CDR1 MNHEY, CDR2 SMNVEV (reference sequence). CDR3 length: 17 amino acids. The CDR3 region has the DNA TGTGCCAGCAGCCCCGGACAGGGTATTCCCATCTCCTACGAGCAGTACTTC. This translates into CASSPGQGIPISYEQYF.

This clone was counted a few times. The chain carries TRBV7-2 and TRBJ2-1, with 9 bases lining up with TRBD2. The CDR3 spans 18 residues. V was clipped by 4 bases and J by 3 bases; unmatched bases: 13. CDR1 is SGHTA and CDR2 is FQGNSA in the germline V gene. DNA for the CDR3: TGTGCCAGCAGCTCCCCCTCTAGGCGGGGGGGTTTCTACAATGAGCAGTTCTTC. Its translation is CASSSPSRRGGFYNEQFF.

V usage is TRBV29-1 and J usage is TRBJ1-2; TRBD1 is a possible D gene (5 bases). The V gene's germline CDR1 is SQVTM and CDR2 ANQGSEA. The CDR3 totals 12 residues. The V end was cut by 7 bases, the J end by 5 bases, with 14 bases between. The CDR3 here is CSASAGFYGYTF. The CDR3 DNA sequence: TGCAGCGCAAGCGCAGGGTTTTATGGCTACACCTTC.

The V and J genes are TRBV28 and TRBJ2-1; 11 bases line up with TRBD2. V shed 5 bases, J shed 4 bases, and the junction held 10 bases outside the gene matches. The CDR3 has 17 residues. Per the germline V gene, CDR1 is MDHEN and CDR2 is SYDVKM. The CDR3 coding sequence is TGTGCCAGCAGTCCCCGGACTAGCGGGCCTTCGTACAATGAGCAGTTCTTC. Residues: CASSPRTSGPSYNEQFF.

The V gene is TRBV28, the J gene TRBJ2-7; a possible D gene is TRBD1 (6 bases). CDR3 length: 14 amino acids. Trimming shortened V by 8 bases and J by 0 bases, and 14 bases separated the two germline ends. CDR1 is MDHEN and CDR2 is SYDVKM in the germline V gene. CDR3 sequence (DNA): TGTGCCAGCTTAGACAGGCTGATCTCCTACGAGCAGTACTTC. Residues: CASLDRLISYEQYF. Looking up the rest from reference TRBV28 and TRBJ2-7 gives the full variable domain: DVKVTQSSRYLVKRTGEKVFLECVQDMDHENMFWYRQDPGLGLRLIYFSYDVKMKEKGDIPEGYSVSREKKERFSLILESASTNQTSMYLCASLDRLISYEQYFGPGTRLTVT.

This sequence joins TRBV4-1 and TRBJ1-5; D gene unclear. The V gene's germline CDR1 is MGHRA and CDR2 YSYEKL. This CDR3 is built from 17 residues. Trimming left V 2 bases short and J 4 bases short, with 18 bases between. CDR3 protein: CASSQRESAQTNQPQHF. The CDR3 DNA is TGCGCCAGCAGCCAACGGGAGTCAGCACAAACAAATCAGCCCCAGCATTTT.

The rearrangement links TRBV7-9 to TRBJ2-2, with a possible D match to TRBD1 (6 bases). With 1 base removed from V and 5 bases from J, the gap between germline ends came to 17 bases. CDR3 length: 17 amino acids. CDR1 and CDR2 (germline): SEHNR, FQNEAQ (reference sequence). CDR3 in amino acids: CASSLVSYHTGTGELFF. CDR3 nucleotides: TGTGCCAGCAGCTTAGTCAGTTATCATACAGGGACCGGGGAGCTGTTTTTT.

This rearrangement joins TRBV15 to TRBJ2-7; 9 bases map to TRBD2. Germline V CDR1 and CDR2: LNHNV, YYDKDF (reference sequence). CDR3 length: 16 amino acids. The ends lost 1 base at V and 3 bases at J; junction bases unmatched: 7. The CDR3 DNA reads as TGTGCCACCAGCAGAGTCGGGACTAGCCCTCTCTACGAGCAGTACTTC. Translation gives CATSRVGTSPLYEQYF. The variable domain in full, with the rest retrieved from reference TRBV15 and TRBJ2-7, is DAMVIQNPRYQVTQFGKPVTLSCSQTLNHNVMYWYQQKSSQAPKLLFHYYDKDFNNEADTPDNFQSRRPNTSFCFLDIRSPGLGDTAMYLCATSRVGTSPLYEQYFGPGTRLTVT.

This chain joins TRBV5-8 and TRBJ2-1; 8 nucleotides align to TRBD1. The CDR3 consists of 14 residues. Trimming at V came to 6 bases and at J to 5 bases, leaving 7 bases not matched to a gene. Germline CDR1 is SGHTS and CDR2 is YDEGEE. The CDR3 DNA reads as TGTGCCAGCAAACAGGGGGGCGCGCACAATGAGCAGTTCTTC. It is translated as CASKQGGAHNEQFF.

CDR3 region: CGNRANTEAFF. The CDR3 nucleotides are TGCGGAAACAGGGCTAACACTGAAGCTTTCTTT. The chain has TRBV20-1 and TRBJ1-1, with D perhaps TRBD1 (6 bases). The germline gives CDR1 DFQATT, CDR2 SNEGSKA (reference sequence). The CDR3 spans 11 residues.

Turning to this clone: The junction departs from the called germline gene at one end, perhaps through a read error. Additional DNA sequences in this sample encode the identical CDR3. The chain is built from TRBV5-1 and TRBJ1-6; no clear D gene. CDR1 SGHRS and CDR2 YFSETQ come from the germline V gene. The CDR3 spans 18 residues. The CDR3 reads CASSLWFAWSSYNSPLHF. The CDR3 region has the DNA TGCGCCAGCAGCTTATGGTTTGCGTGGAGCTCCTATAATTCCCCCCTCCACTTT.

This clone was recorded only once. The CDR3 sequence is CASTTGLDEQYF. In nucleotides, the CDR3 is TGTGCCAGCACCACAGGTTTGGACGAGCAGTACTTC. V usage is TRBV6-5 and J usage is TRBJ2-7; maybe TRBD1 (5 bases). The ends were cut back, 7 bases at V and 5 bases at J, with 12 bases in the middle. Germline V gene sequence: CDR1 MNHEY, CDR2 SVGAGI. The CDR3 contains 12 residues.

V is TRBV7-7 and J is TRBJ1-5, with TRBD1 matching 7 bases. This CDR3 region has 14 residues. V was pared by 5 bases and J by 7 bases, with 8 bases of the junction left unmatched. The germline V gene has CDR1 SSHAT and CDR2 FNYEAQ (reference sequence). The DNA of the CDR3 is TGTGCCAGCAGCCCTCGACAGGGAGAACAGCCCCAGCATTTT. Its translation is CASSPRQGEQPQHF. The complete variable domain, with remaining parts taken from reference TRBV7-7 and TRBJ1-5, reads GAGVSQSPRYKVTKRGQDVTLRCDPISSHATLYWYQQALGQGPEFLTYFNYEAQPDKSGLPSDRFSAERPEGSISTLTIQRTEQRDSAMYRCASSPRQGEQPQHFGDGTRLSIL.